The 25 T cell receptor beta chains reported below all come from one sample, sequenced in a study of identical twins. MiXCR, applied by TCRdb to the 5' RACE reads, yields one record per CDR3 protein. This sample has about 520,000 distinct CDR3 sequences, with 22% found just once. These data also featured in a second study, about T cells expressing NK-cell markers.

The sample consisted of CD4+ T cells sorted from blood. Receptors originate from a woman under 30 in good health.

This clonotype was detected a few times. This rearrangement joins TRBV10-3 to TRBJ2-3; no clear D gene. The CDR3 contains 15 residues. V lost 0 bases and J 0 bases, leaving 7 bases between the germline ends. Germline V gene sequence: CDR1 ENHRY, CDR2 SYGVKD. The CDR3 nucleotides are TGTGCCATCAGTGAGTCGGGAACTAGCACAGATACGCAGTATTTT. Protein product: CAISESGTSTDTQYF.

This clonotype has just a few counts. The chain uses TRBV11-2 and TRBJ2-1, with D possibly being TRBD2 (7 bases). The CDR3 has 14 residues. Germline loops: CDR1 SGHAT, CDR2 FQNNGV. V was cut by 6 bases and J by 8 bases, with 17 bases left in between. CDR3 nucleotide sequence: TGTGCCAGCAGAAGATCTGCGGGGGCAGATGAGCAGTTCTTC. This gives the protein CASRRSAGADEQFF.

CDR3 sequence reads: CAISEQGKGDSYEQYF. The CDR3 DNA is TGTGCCATCAGTGAGCAGGGGAAAGGGGACTCCTACGAGCAGTACTTC. V is TRBV10-3 and J is TRBJ2-7; TRBD1 might be the D (6 bases). In germline, CDR1 is ENHRY, CDR2 SYGVKD. The CDR3 spans 16 residues. V was clipped by 2 bases and J by 0 bases, with 14 bases between them.

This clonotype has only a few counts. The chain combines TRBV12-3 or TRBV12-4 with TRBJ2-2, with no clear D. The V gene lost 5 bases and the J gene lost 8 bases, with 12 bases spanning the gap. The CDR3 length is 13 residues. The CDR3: CASSLRDKGELFF. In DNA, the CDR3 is TGTGCCAGCAGTCTCAGAGACAAGGGGGAGCTGTTTTTT.

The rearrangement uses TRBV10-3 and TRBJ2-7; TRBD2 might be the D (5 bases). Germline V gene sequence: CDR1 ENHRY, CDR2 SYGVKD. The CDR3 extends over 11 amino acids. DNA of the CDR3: TGTGCGCTCCGGGGCTCCTACGAGCAGTACTTC. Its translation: CALRGSYEQYF.

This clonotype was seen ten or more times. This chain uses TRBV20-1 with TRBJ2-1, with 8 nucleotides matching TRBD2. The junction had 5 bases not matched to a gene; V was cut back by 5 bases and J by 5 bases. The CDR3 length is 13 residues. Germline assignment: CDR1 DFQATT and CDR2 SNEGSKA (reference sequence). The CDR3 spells CSAWTSSNNEQFF. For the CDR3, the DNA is TGCAGTGCTTGGACTAGCAGCAACAATGAGCAGTTCTTC.

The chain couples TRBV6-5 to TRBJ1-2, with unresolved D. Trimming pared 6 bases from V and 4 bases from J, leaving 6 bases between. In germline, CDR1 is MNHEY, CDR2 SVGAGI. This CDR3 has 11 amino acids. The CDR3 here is CASRSLYGYTF. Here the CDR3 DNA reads TGTGCCAGCAGAAGCCTCTATGGCTACACCTTC.

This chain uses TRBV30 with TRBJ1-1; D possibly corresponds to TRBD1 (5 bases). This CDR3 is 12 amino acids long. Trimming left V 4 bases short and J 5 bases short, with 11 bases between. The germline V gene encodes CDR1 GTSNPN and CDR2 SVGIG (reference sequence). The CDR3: CAWTGARTEAFF. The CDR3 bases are TGTGCCTGGACTGGGGCGCGGACTGAAGCTTTCTTT.

CDR3 amino acids: CASSTPTSGRSTDTQYF. DNA for the CDR3: TGTGCCAGCAGCACCCCGACTAGCGGGAGGAGTACAGATACGCAGTATTTT. The rearrangement links TRBV7-9 to TRBJ2-3; TRBD2 agrees at 13 bases. This CDR3 has 17 residues. Germline CDR1 reads SEHNR; CDR2 reads FQNEAQ (reference sequence). V was clipped by 5 bases and J by 3 bases; unmatched bases: 8.

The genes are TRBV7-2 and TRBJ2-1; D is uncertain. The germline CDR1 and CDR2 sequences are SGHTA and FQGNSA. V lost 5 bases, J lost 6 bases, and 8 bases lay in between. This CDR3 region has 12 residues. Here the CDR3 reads CASSHPGNEQFF. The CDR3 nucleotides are TGTGCCAGCAGCCACCCCGGCAATGAGCAGTTCTTC.

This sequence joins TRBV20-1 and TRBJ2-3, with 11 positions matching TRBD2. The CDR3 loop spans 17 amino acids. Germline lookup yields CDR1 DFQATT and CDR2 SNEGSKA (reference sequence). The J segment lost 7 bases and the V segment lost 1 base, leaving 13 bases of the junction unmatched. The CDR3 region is CSARVLAGGPPPHTQYF. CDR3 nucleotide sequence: TGCAGTGCTAGAGTTCTAGCGGGGGGCCCCCCGCCACATACGCAGTATTTT.

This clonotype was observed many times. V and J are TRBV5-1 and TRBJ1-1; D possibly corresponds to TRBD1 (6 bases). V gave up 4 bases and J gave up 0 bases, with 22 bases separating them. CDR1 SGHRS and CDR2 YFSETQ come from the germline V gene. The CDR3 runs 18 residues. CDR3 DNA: TGCGCCAGCAGCCTACCACAGGGCTCCGTTTCTATGAACACTGAAGCTTTCTTT. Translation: CASSLPQGSVSMNTEAFF.

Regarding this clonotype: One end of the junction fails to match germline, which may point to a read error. CDR3 sequence: CASSSGQGAFHF. The DNA for the CDR3 is TGTGCCAGCAGCTCAGGACAGGGGGCTTTTCACTTC. The J gene is TRBJ2-7, the V gene TRBV7-9, with 11 bases aligning to TRBD1. The CDR3 spans 12 residues. Germline V gene lookup returns CDR1 SEHNR and CDR2 FQNEAQ (reference sequence). Filled out from reference TRBV7-9 and TRBJ2-7, the complete variable domain reads DTGVSQNPRHKITKRGQNVTFRCDPISEHNRLYWYRQTLGQGPEFLTYFQNEAQLEKSRLLSDRFSAERPKGSFSTLEIQRTEQGDSAMYLCASSSGQGAFHFGPGTRLTVT.

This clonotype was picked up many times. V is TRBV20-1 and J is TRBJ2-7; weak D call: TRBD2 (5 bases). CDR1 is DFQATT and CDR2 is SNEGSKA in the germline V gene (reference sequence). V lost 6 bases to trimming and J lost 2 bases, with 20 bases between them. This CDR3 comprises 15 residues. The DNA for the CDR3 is TGCAGTGCATATCTCCGGGGTGTAGGTACCTACGAGCAGTACTTC. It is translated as CSAYLRGVGTYEQYF.

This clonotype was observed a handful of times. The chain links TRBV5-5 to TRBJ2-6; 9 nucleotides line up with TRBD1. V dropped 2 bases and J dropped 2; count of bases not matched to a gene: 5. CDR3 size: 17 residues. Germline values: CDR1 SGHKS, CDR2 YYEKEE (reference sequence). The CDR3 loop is CASSFGRTGAGANVLTF. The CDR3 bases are TGTGCCAGCAGCTTCGGCCGGACAGGGGCTGGGGCCAACGTCCTGACTTTC.

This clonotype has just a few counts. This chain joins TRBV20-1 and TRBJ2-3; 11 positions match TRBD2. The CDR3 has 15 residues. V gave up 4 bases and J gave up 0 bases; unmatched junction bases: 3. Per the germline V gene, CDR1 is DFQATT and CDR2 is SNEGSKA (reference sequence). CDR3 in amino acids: CSATGLAASTDTQYF. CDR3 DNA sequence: TGCAGTGCTACGGGACTAGCGGCTAGCACAGATACGCAGTATTTT.

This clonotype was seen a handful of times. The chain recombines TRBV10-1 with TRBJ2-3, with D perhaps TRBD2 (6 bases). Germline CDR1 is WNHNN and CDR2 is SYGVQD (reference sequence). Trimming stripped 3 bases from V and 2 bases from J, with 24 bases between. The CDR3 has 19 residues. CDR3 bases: TGCGCCAGCAGTGAATTGAGAAAATCGACTAGAGGGATCACAGATACGCAGTATTTT. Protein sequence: CASSELRKSTRGITDTQYF.

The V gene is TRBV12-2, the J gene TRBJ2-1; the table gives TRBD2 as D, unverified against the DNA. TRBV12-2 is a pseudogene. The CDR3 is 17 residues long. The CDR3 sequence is CASRLALRGGDYNEQFF. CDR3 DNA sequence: TGTGCAAGTCGCTTAGCCCTCAGGGGAGGGGACTACAATGAGCAGTTCTTC.

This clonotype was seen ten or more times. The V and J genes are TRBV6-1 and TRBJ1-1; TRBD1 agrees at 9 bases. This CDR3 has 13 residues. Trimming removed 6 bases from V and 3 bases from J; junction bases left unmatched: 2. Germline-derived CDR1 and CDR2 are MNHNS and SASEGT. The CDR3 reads CASSRTGDTEAFF. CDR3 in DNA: TGTGCCAGCAGCAGGACAGGGGACACTGAAGCTTTCTTT.

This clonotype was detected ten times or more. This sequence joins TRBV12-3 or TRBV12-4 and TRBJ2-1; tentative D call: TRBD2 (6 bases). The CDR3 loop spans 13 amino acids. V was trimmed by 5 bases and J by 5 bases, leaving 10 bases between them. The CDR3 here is CASSLSGNNEQFF. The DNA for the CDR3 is TGTGCCAGCAGTCTTAGCGGTAACAATGAGCAGTTCTTC.

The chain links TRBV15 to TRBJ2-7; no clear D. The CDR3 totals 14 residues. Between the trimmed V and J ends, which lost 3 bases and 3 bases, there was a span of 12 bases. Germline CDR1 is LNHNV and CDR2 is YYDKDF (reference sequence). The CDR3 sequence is CATSRGTGLYEQYF. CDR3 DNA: TGTGCCACCAGCAGGGGAACGGGCCTCTACGAGCAGTACTTC.

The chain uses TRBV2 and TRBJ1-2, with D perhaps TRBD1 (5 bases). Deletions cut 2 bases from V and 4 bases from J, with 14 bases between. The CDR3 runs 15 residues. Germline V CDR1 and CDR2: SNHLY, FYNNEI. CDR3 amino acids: CASSELSRGGYGYTF. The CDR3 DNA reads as TGTGCCAGCAGTGAATTATCGCGGGGCGGCTATGGCTACACCTTC.

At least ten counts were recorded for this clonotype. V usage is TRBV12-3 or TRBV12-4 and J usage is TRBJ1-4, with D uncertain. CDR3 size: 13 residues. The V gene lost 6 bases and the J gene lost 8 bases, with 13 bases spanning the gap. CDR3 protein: CASRPRADEKLFF. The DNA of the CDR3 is TGTGCCAGCAGACCCCGGGCAGACGAAAAACTGTTTTTT.

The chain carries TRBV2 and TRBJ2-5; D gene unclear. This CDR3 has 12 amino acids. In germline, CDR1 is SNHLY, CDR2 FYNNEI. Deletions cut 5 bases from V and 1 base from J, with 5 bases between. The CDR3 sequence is CASSWFQETQYF. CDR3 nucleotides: TGTGCCAGCAGTTGGTTCCAAGAGACCCAGTACTTC.

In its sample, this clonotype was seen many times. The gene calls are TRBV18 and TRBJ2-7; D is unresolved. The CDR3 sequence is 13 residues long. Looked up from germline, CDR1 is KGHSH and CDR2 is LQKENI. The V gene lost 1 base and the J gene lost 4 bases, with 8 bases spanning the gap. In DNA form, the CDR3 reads TGTGCCAGCTCACCACATCCCAAATACGAGCAGTACTTC. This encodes CASSPHPKYEQYF.